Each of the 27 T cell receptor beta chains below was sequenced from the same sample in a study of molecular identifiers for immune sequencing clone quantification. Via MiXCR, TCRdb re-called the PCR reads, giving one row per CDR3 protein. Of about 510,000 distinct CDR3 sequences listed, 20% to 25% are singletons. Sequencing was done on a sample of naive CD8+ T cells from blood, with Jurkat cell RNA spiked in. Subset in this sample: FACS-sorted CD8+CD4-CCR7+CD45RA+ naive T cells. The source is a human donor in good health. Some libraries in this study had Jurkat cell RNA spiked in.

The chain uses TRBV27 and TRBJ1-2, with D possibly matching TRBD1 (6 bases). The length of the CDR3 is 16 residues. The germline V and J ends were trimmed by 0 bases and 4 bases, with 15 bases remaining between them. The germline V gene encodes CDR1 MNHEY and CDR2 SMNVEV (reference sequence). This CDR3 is CASSLSKGQPIYGYTF. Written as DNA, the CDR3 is TGTGCCAGCAGTTTATCGAAAGGACAGCCGATCTATGGCTACACCTTC.

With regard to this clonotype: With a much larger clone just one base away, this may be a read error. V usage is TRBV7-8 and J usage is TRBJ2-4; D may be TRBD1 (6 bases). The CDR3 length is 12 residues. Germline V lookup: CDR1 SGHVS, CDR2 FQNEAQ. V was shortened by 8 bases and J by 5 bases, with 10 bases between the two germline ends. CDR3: CASGHRENIQYF. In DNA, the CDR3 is TGTGCCAGCGGCCACAGGGAAAACATTCAGTACTTC.

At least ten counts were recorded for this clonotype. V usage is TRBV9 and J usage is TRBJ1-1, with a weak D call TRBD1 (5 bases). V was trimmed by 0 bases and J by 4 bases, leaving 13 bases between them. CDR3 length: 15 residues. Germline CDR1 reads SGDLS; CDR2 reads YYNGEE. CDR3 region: CASSVGPQGPTEAFF. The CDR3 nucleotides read TGTGCCAGCAGCGTAGGGCCCCAGGGACCCACTGAAGCTTTCTTT.

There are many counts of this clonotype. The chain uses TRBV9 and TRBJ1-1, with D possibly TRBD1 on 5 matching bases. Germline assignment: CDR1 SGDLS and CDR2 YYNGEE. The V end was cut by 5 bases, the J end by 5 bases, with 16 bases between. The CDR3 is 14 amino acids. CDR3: CASSFGGGTTEAFF. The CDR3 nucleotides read TGTGCCAGCAGTTTTGGGGGAGGCACTACTGAAGCTTTCTTT.

The CDR3 is CSAFPLGQTSYEQYF. The CDR3 DNA sequence: TGCAGTGCTTTTCCCCTCGGCCAAACCTCCTACGAGCAGTACTTC. This chain joins TRBV20-1 and TRBJ2-7; D ambiguous. The germline V gene has CDR1 DFQATT and CDR2 SNEGSKA (reference sequence). CDR3 length: 15 residues. The V end was cut by 5 bases, the J end by 0 bases, with 17 bases between.

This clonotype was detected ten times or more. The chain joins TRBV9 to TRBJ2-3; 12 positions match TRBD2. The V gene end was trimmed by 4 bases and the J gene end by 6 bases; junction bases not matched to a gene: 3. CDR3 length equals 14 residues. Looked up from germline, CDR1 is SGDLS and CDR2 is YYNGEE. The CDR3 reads CASSMGTSGDTQYF. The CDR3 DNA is TGTGCCAGCAGCATGGGGACTAGCGGGGATACGCAGTATTTT.

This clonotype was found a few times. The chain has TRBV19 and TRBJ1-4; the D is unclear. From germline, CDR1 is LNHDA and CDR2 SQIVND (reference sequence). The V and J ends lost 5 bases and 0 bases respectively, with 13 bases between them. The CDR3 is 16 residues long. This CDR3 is CASSSWTVATNEKLFF. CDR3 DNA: TGTGCCAGTAGTTCATGGACGGTTGCAACTAATGAAAAACTGTTTTTT.

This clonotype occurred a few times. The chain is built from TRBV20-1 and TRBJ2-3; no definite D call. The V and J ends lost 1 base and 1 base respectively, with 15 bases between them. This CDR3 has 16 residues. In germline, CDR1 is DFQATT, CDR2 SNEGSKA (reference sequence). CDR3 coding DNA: TGCAGTGCTAGAGGACCCCCCAGCCTCGGCACAGATACGCAGTATTTT. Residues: CSARGPPSLGTDTQYF.

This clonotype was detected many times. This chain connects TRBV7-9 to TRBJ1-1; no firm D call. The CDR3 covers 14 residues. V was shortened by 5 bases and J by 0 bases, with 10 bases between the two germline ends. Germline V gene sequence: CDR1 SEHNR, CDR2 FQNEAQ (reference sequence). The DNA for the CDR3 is TGTGCCAGCAGCGTTGGGATACTGAACACTGAAGCTTTCTTT. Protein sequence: CASSVGILNTEAFF.

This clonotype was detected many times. The CDR3 loop reads CASTIRGGANEQFF. The CDR3, as DNA: TGTGCCAGCACGATTCGCGGGGGGGCCAATGAGCAGTTCTTC. The chain joins TRBV6-5 to TRBJ2-1, with 9 bases lining up with TRBD2. Germline V gene sequence: CDR1 MNHEY, CDR2 SVGAGI. The CDR3 loop spans 14 amino acids. With V trimmed by 7 bases and J by 6 bases, 7 bases remained unmatched.

CDR3 protein: CASSSLSYTNEQFF. The CDR3 region has the DNA TGTGCCAGCAGCTCCCTCTCTTACACCAATGAGCAGTTCTTC. The rearrangement uses TRBV7-9 and TRBJ2-1; D is unresolved. Germline CDR1 reads SEHNR; CDR2 reads FQNEAQ (reference sequence). The CDR3 totals 14 residues. Trimming took off 4 bases at V and 6 bases at J, with 13 bases between the two ends.

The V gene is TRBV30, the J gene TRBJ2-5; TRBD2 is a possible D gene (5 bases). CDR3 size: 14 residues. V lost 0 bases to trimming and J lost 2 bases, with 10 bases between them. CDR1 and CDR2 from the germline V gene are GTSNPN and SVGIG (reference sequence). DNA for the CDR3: TGTGCCTGGAGTGTAGGGCGACTACAAGAGACCCAGTACTTC. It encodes CAWSVGRLQETQYF.

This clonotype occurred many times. The DNA for the CDR3 is TGCAGCGTTGAAGATCTTATGGGGGCCCATATTACCACAGATACGCAGTATTTT. Protein: CSVEDLMGAHITTDTQYF. The chain links TRBV29-1 to TRBJ2-3; possible D gene TRBD1, 6 bases. CDR1 is SQVTM and CDR2 is ANQGSEA in the germline V gene. The CDR3 sequence is 18 residues long. Deletions cut 0 bases from V and 2 bases from J, with 21 bases between.

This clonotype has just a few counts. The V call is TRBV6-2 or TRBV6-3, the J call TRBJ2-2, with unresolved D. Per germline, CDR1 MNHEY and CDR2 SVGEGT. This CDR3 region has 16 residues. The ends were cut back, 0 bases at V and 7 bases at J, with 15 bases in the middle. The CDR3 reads CASSYSQANSGGELFF. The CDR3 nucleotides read TGTGCCAGCAGTTACTCCCAGGCAAATTCGGGCGGGGAGCTGTTTTTT.

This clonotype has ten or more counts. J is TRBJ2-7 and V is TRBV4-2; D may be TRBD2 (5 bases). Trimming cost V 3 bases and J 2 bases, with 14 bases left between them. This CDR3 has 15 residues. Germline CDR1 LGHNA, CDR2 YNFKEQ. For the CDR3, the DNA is TGTGCCAGCAGCCAGGACTTGTCGGCCGCCTACGAGCAGTACTTC. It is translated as CASSQDLSAAYEQYF.

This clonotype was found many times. The chain's CDR3 is CASSEAGNGNQPQHF. The CDR3 DNA reads as TGTGCCAGCAGTGAAGCGGGGAACGGCAATCAGCCCCAGCATTTT. The chain combines TRBV2 with TRBJ1-5; D gene uncertain. Between the trimmed V and J ends, which lost 0 bases and 2 bases, there was a span of 8 bases. CDR1 and CDR2 (germline): SNHLY, FYNNEI. There are 15 residues in the CDR3.

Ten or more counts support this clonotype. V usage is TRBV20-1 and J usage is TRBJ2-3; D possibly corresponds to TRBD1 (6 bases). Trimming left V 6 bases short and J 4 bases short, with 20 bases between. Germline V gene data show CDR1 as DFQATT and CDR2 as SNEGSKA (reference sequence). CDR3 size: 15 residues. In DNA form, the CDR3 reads TGCAGTGCACAAAACAGGGTCAACTCGGCAGATACGCAGTATTTT. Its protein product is CSAQNRVNSADTQYF.

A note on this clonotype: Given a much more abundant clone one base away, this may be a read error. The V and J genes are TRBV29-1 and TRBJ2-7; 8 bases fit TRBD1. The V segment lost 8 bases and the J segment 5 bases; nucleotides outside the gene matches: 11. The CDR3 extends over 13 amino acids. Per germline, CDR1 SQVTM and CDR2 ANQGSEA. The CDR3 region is CSTGTGPTHEQYF. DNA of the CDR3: TGCAGCACGGGGACAGGTCCTACCCACGAGCAGTACTTC.

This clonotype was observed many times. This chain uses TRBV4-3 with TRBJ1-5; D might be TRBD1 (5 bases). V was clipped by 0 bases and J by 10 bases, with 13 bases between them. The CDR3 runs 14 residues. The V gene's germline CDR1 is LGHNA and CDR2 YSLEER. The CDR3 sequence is CASSQDWDLSPQHF. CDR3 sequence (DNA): TGCGCCAGCAGCCAAGATTGGGACCTCTCTCCCCAGCATTTT.

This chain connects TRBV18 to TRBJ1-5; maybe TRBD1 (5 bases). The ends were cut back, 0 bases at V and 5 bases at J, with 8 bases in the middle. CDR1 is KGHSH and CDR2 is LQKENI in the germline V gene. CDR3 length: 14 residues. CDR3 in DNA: TGTGCCAGCTCACCACCGGGGGGGGATCAGCCCCAGCATTTT. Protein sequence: CASSPPGGDQPQHF. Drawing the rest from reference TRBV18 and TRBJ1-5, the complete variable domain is NAGVMQNPRHLVRRRGQEARLRCSPMKGHSHVYWYRQLPEEGLKFMVYLQKENIIDESGMPKERFSAEFPKEGPSILRIQQVVRGDSAAYFCASSPPGGDQPQHFGDGTRLSIL.

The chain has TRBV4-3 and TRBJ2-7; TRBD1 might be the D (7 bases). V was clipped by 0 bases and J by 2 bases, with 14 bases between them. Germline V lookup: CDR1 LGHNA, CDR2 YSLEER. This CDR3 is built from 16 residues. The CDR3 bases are TGCGCCAGCAGCCAAGATCGGGCAGGGGGGACCTACGAGCAGTACTTC. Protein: CASSQDRAGGTYEQYF.

CDR3 amino acids: CASSLRSTGLLQETQYF. CDR3 nucleotide sequence: TGTGCCAGCAGCTTGCGATCAACCGGTTTGCTGCAAGAGACCCAGTACTTC. This rearrangement joins TRBV5-4 to TRBJ2-5; D call uncertain. The CDR3 runs 17 residues. V dropped 1 base and J dropped 2 bases, with 18 bases sitting between them. Germline V CDR1 and CDR2: SGHNT, YYREEE (reference sequence).

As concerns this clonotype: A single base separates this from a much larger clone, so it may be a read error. The CDR3 DNA is TGTGCCAGCGGTTACACAGGGACCTACGAGCAGTACTTC. Protein: CASGYTGTYEQYF. This chain links TRBV7-2 with TRBJ2-7, with D maybe TRBD1 (6 bases). Trimming pared 8 bases from V and 2 bases from J, leaving 13 bases between. This CDR3 is 13 amino acids long. Germline V gene lookup returns CDR1 SGHTA and CDR2 FQGNSA.

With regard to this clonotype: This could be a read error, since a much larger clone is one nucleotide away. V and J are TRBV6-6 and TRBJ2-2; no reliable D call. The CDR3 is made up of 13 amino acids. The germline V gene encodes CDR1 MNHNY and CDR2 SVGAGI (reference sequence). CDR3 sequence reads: CAGSAVDAGELFF. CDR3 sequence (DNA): TGTGCCGGCAGTGCGGTAGACGCCGGGGAGCTGTTTTTT.

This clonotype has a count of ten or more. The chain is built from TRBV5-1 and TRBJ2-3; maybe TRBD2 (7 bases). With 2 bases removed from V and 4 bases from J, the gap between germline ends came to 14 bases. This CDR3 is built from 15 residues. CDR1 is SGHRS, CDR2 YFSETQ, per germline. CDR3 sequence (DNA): TGCGCCAGCAGCTTCCCGGAAGGGGGGGCAGATACGCAGTATTTT. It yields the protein CASSFPEGGADTQYF.

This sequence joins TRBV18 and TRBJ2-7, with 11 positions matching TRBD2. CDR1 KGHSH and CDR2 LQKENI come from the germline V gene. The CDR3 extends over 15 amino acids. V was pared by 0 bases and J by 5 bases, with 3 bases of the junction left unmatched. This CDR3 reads CASSPPLAGVNEQYF. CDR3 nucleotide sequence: TGTGCCAGCTCACCACCACTAGCGGGAGTCAACGAGCAGTACTTC.

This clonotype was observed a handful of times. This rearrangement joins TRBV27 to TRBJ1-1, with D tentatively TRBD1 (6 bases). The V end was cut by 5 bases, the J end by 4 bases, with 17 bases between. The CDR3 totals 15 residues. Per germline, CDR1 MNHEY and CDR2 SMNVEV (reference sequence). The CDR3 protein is CASSPLLGGSTEAFF. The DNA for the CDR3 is TGTGCCAGCAGTCCTCTCCTAGGGGGATCCACTGAAGCTTTCTTT.